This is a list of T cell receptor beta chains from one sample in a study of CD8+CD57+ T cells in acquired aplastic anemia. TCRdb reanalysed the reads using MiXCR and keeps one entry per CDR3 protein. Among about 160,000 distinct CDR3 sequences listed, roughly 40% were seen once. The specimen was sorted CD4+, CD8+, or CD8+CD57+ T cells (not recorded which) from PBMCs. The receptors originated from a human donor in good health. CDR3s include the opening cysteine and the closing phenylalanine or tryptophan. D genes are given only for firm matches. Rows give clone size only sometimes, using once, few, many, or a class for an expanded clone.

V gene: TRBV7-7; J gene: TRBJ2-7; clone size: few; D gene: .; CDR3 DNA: TGTGCTAGCAGCTTAAGCTTAGGGGCCGAGCAGTACTTC; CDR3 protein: CASSLSLGAEQYF
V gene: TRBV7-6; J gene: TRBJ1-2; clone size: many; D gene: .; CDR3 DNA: TGTGCCAGCAGCTTCCCAGGGGTTACGGGTGGTGGCTACACCTTC; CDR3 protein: CASSFPGVTGGGYTF
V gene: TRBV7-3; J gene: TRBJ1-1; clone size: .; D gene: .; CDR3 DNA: TGTGCCAGCAGTTTTGTGGGCTTAGGCTCCGGAGGGGCTTTCTTT; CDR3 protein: CASSFVGLGSGGAFF
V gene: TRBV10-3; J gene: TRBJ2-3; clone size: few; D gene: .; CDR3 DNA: TGTGCCATCAGTGGTCCGGACAGAACAGATACGCAGTATTTT; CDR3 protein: CAISGPDRTDTQYF
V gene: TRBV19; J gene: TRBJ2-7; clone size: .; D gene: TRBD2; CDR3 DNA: TGTGCCAGTAGTCCTATTCGGACTAGCGGGTACGAGCAGTACTTC; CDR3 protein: CASSPIRTSGYEQYF
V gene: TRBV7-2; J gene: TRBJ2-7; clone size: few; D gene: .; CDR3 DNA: TGTGCCAGTTCAGGGGAGTGGGAGCAGTACTTC; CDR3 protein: CASSGEWEQYF
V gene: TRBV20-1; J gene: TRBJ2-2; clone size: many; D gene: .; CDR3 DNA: TGCAGTGCTAGAGTGATTCACGCCGGGGAGCTGTTTTTT; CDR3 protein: CSARVIHAGELFF
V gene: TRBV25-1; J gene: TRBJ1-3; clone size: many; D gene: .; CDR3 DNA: TGTGCCAGCAGTGAAGGAGACACCATATATTTT; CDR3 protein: CASSEGDTIYF
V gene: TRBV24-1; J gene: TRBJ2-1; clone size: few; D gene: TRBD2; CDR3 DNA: TGTGCCACCAGTGATGCGTCTAGCGGGAGGACTTGGCAGTTCTTC; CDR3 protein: CATSDASSGRTWQFF
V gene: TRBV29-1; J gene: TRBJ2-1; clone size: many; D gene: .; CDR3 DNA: TGCAGCGTTGAATGGGGCAGGAGGAATGAGCAGTTCTTC; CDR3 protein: CSVEWGRRNEQFF